This T cell receptor beta chain was recovered during a study of T cell responses to AZD1222 COVID-19 vaccine. Study as a whole: The analysis combined second doses at about 4 or about 12 weeks.

After removal of 3 bases from V and 1 base from J, the junction contained 3 bases not matched to a gene. The germline gives CDR1 LGHNA, CDR2 YNFKEQ. This CDR3 spans 15 amino acids. Generated by immunoSEQ multiplex PCR, the TCRdb table keeps only in-frame clones and is missing some. The sample lists about 150,000 clones; approximately 94% were seen once. The input for sequencing was peripheral blood, taken on day 0 of AZD1222 vaccination. V and J are TRBV4-2 and TRBJ2-7, with 10 bases fitting TRBD1. This TCR was sampled from an adult in good health. The chain's CDR3 is CASSQGTGDSYEQYF. DNA of the CDR3: TGTGCCAGCAGCCAGGGGACAGGGGATTCCTACGAGCAGTACTTC.